Listed below are T cell receptor beta chains from one sample, sequenced in a study of shared clonotypes between healthy human individuals. Sequencing used immunoSEQ multiplex PCR; TCRdb keeps in-frame clones, though not all of them. The table has a few hundred thousand clones, almost 97% seen once; the top ten hold approximately 0.057%. The sequenced sample consisted of naive CD4+ T cells sorted from blood. Receptors were obtained from a woman in her 30s in good health. The CDR3 runs from the conserved cysteine through the conserved F or W. The order of the fields is V gene, J gene, clone size, CDR3 protein. Part of the rows lack a size; the others show once, few, many or a class for expanded clones.

V gene: TRBV7-9
J gene: TRBJ1-2
clone size: few
CDR3 protein: CASSPGSGDGYTF

V gene: TRBV28
J gene: TRBJ2-7
clone size: .
CDR3 protein: CASSSPRVWEQYF

V gene: TRBV10-3
J gene: TRBJ2-1
clone size: .
CDR3 protein: CAIKGQGHTEQFF

V gene: TRBV5-1
J gene: TRBJ2-7
clone size: .
CDR3 protein: CASSLAVGYEQYF

V gene: TRBV5-1
J gene: TRBJ2-7
clone size: .
CDR3 protein: CASSLAGTGPYEQYF

V gene: TRBV11-1
J gene: TRBJ2-7
clone size: .
CDR3 protein: CASSYGTHSGSSYEQYF

V gene: TRBV21-1
J gene: TRBJ2-7
clone size: once
CDR3 protein: CASSKWTGEKYEQYF

V gene: TRBV5-1
J gene: TRBJ2-1
clone size: .
CDR3 protein: CASSLDPGLAGYNEQFF

V gene: TRBV11-2
J gene: TRBJ2-7
clone size: .
CDR3 protein: CASSTWGYYEQYF

V gene: TRBV11-2
J gene: TRBJ2-5
clone size: .
CDR3 protein: CASSLGASGSLETQYF

V gene: TRBV6-1
J gene: TRBJ1-1
clone size: .
CDR3 protein: CASSEQNRQEAFF

V gene: TRBV6-5
J gene: TRBJ2-1
clone size: .
CDR3 protein: CASSYGRQIYNEQFF

V gene: TRBV28
J gene: TRBJ1-5
clone size: .
CDR3 protein: CASSPDLLARAQHF

V gene: TRBV30
J gene: TRBJ1-3
clone size: .
CDR3 protein: CAWSVSNGNTIYF

V gene: TRBV28
J gene: TRBJ2-7
clone size: .
CDR3 protein: CASSPGTGDPYEQYF

V gene: TRBV27
J gene: TRBJ2-2
clone size: few
CDR3 protein: CASSLDTGELFF

V gene: TRBV13
J gene: TRBJ2-5
clone size: .
CDR3 protein: CASSRQGTAPGETQYF

V gene: TRBV30
J gene: TRBJ1-2
clone size: once
CDR3 protein: CAWTRQGPTGYTF

V gene: TRBV9
J gene: TRBJ2-3
clone size: .
CDR3 protein: CASSPLSGSNTDTQYF

V gene: TRBV10-3
J gene: TRBJ2-1
clone size: .
CDR3 protein: CAISEGVYNEQFF

V gene: TRBV4-1
J gene: TRBJ1-5
clone size: .
CDR3 protein: CASSQVPGSQPQHF

V gene: TRBV28
J gene: TRBJ2-7
clone size: .
CDR3 protein: CASSSHGPSEQYF

V gene: TRBV18
J gene: TRBJ2-1
clone size: .
CDR3 protein: CASSPPGEGQFF

V gene: TRBV4-1
J gene: TRBJ2-7
clone size: .
CDR3 protein: CASSHLFRSKPYEQYF

V gene: TRBV18
J gene: TRBJ2-5
clone size: .
CDR3 protein: CASSPPIMPAGTQYF